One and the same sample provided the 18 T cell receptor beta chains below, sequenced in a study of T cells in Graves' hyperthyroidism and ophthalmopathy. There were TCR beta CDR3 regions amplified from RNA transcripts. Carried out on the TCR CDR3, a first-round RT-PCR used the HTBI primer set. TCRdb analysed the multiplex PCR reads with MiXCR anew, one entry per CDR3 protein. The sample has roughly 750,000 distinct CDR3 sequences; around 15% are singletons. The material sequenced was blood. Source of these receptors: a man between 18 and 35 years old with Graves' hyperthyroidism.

The CDR3 nucleotides read TGTGCCAGCAGTGGAAGCAGGGTCCACGAGCAGTACTTC. Translated, it gives CASSGSRVHEQYF. The chain has TRBV28 and TRBJ2-7; D perhaps matches TRBD1 (5 bases). This CDR3 spans 13 amino acids. The germline gives CDR1 MDHEN, CDR2 SYDVKM. V was clipped by 5 bases and J by 5 bases, with 13 bases between them.

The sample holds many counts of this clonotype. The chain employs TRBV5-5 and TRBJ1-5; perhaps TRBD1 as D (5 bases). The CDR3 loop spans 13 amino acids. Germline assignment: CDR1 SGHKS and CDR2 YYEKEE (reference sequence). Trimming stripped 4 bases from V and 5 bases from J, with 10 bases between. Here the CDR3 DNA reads TGTGCCAGCAGCCCACAACAGGATCAGCCCCAGCATTTT. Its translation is CASSPQQDQPQHF.

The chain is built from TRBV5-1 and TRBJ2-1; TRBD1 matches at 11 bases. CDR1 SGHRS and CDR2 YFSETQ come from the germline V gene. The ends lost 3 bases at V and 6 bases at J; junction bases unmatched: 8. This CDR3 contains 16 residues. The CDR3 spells CASSSDHGTGGNEQFF. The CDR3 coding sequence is TGCGCCAGCAGCTCCGACCACGGGACAGGGGGCAATGAGCAGTTCTTC.

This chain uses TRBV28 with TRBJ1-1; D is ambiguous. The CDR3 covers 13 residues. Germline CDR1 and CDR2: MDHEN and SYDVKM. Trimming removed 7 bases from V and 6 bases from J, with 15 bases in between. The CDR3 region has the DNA TGTGCCAGCACCTCTTTGGGTGGCCCTGAAGCTTTCTTT. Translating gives CASTSLGGPEAFF.

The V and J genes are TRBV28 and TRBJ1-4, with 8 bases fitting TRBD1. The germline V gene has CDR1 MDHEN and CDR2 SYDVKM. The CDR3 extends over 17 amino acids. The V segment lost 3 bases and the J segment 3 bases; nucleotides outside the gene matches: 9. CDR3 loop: CASSFTGGGWANEKLFF. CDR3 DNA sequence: TGTGCCAGCAGTTTCACAGGGGGAGGGTGGGCTAATGAAAAACTGTTTTTT.

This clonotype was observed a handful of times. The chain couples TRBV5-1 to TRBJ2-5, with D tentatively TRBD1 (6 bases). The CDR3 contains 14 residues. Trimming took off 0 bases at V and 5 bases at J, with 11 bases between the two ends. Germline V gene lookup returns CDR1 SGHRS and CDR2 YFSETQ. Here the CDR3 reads CASSLGQVEETQYF. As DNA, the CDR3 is TGCGCCAGCAGCTTGGGACAGGTCGAGGAGACCCAGTACTTC. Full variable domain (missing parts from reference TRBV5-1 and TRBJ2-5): KAGVTQTPRYLIKTRGQQVTLSCSPISGHRSVSWYQQTPGQGLQFLFEYFSETQRNKGNFPGRFSGRQFSNSRSEMNVSTLELGDSALYLCASSLGQVEETQYFGPGTRLLVL.

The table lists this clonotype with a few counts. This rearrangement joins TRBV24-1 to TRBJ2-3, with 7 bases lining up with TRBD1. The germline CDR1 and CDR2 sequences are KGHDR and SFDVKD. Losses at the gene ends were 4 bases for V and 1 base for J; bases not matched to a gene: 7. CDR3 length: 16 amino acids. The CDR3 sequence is CATSEPGQWGTDTQYF. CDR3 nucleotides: TGTGCCACCAGTGAGCCGGGACAGTGGGGCACAGATACGCAGTATTTT.

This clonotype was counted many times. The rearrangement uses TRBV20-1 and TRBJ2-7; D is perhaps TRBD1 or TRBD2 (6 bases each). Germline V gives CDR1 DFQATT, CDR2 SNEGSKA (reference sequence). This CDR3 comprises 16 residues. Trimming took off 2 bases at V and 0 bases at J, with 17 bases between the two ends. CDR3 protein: CSARSPGGGGSYEQYF. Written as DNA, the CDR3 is TGCAGTGCTAGATCGCCAGGTGGAGGGGGCTCCTACGAGCAGTACTTC.

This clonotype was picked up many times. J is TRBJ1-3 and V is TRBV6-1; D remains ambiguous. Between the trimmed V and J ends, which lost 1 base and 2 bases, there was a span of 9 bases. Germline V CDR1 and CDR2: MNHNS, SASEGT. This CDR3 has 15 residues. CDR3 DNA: TGTGCCAGCAGTGAAGTTGCAGGCGCTGGAAACACCATATATTTT. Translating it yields CASSEVAGAGNTIYF.

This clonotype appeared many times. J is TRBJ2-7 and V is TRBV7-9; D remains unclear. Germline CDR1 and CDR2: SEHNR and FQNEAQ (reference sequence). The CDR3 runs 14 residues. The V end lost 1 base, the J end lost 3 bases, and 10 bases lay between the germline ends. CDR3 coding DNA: TGTGCCAGCAGCTTAGGGGCAGTTGACTACGAGCAGTACTTC. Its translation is CASSLGAVDYEQYF.

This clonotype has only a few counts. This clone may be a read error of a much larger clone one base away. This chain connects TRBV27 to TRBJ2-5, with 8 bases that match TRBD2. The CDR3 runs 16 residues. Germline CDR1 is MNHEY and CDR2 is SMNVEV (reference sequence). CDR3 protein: CASSPRPGLVQETQCF. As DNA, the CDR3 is TGTGCCAGCAGTCCTAGGCCGGGACTAGTACAGGAGACCCAGTGCTTC.

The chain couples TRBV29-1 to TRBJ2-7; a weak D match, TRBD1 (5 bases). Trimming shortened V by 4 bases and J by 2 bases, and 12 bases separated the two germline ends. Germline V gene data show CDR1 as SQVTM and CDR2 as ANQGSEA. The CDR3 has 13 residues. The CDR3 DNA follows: TGCAGCGTTGCGACAGCTACAACCTACGAGCAGTACTTC. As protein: CSVATATTYEQYF.

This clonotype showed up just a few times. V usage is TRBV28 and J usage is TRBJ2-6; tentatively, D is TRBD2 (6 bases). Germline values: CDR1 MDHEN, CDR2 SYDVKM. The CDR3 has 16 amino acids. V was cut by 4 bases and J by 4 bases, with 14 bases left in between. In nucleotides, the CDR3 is TGTGCCAGCAGTTCCTTGAGGGAGGCAGGGGCCAACGTCCTGACTTTC. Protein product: CASSSLREAGANVLTF.

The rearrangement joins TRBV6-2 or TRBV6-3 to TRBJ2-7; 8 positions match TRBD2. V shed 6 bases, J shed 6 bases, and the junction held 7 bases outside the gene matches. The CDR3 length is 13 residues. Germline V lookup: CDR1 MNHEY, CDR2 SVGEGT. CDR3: CASRTGGTGEQYF. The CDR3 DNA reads TGTGCCAGCAGGACGGGGGGGACGGGCGAGCAGTACTTC.

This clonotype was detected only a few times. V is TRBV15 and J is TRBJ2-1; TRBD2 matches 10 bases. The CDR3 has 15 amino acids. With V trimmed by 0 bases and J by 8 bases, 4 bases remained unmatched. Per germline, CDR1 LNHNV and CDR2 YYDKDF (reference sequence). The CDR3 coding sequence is TGTGCCACCAGCAGAGACGTAGCGGGAGGATATGAGCAGTTCTTC. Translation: CATSRDVAGGYEQFF.

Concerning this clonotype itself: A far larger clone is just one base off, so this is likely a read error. CDR3 amino acids: CASTPDRNTEAFF. CDR3 sequence (DNA): TGTGCCAGCACTCCGGACAGGAACACTGAAGCTTTCTTT. This sequence joins TRBV12-3 or TRBV12-4 and TRBJ1-1; D possibly corresponds to TRBD1 (6 bases). Trimming pared 7 bases from V and 1 base from J, leaving 10 bases between. The CDR3 runs 13 residues.

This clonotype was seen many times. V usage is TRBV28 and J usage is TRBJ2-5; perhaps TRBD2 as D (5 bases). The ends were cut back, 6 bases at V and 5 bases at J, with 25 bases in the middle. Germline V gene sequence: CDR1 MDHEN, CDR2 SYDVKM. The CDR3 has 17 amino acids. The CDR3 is CASRHSGWQEAWETQYF. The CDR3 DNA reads TGTGCCAGCAGACACTCGGGGTGGCAGGAGGCCTGGGAGACCCAGTACTTC.

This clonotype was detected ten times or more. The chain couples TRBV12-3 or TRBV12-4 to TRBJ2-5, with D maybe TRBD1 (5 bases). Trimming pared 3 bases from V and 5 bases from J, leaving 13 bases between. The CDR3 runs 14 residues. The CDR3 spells CASSLGREGETQYF. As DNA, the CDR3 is TGTGCCAGCAGTTTGGGCAGGGAAGGCGAGACCCAGTACTTC.